One and the same sample provided the 9 T cell receptor beta chains below, sequenced in a study of cytomegalovirus exposure and HLA in healthy donors. The PCR contained 60 Vbeta and 13 Jbeta primers. Clones were read by immunoSEQ multiplex PCR, and TCRdb kept only the in-frame ones, dropping some. The data show 200,000 or so clones, almost 85% seen once. Sequencing was done on a sample of PBMCs. These receptors were collected from a boy aged 5 to 17 in good health and CMV-seronegative.

J is TRBJ1-1 and V is TRBV30, with a tentative D call TRBD1 (5 bases). With 3 bases removed from V and 4 bases from J, the gap between germline ends came to 12 bases. Germline lookup yields CDR1 GTSNPN and CDR2 SVGIG (reference sequence). The CDR3 is made up of 13 amino acids. The CDR3 region has the DNA TGTGCCTGGAGCAGCGGGCAGGGCACTGAAGCTTTCTTT. Translation gives CAWSSGQGTEAFF.

This rearrangement joins TRBV19 to TRBJ2-3, with 8 bases matching TRBD1. The CDR3 extends over 14 amino acids. Germline CDR1 and CDR2: LNHDA and SQIVND (reference sequence). With 4 bases clipped from V and 5 bases from J, the junction kept 5 bases outside the gene matches. The CDR3 protein is CASSRDRRQDTQYF. Here the CDR3 DNA reads TGTGCCAGTAGTAGGGACAGGCGGCAAGATACGCAGTATTTT.

The rearrangement joins TRBV12-5 to TRBJ1-2; TRBD1 might be the D (5 bases). CDR1 is LGHNT, CDR2 FRNRAP, per germline. V was cut by 5 bases and J by 8 bases, with 18 bases left in between. The CDR3 is 14 residues long. CDR3 loop: CASGLAGVTGGYTF. As DNA, the CDR3 is TGTGCTAGTGGTCTGGCGGGGGTCACCGGAGGCTACACCTTC. The full variable domain, completed using reference TRBV12-5 and TRBJ1-2, is DARVTQTPRHKVTEMGQEVTMRCQPILGHNTVFWYRQTMMQGLELLAYFRNRAPLDDSGMPKDRFSAEMPDATLATLKIQPSEPRDSAVYFCASGLAGVTGGYTFGSGTRLTVV.

V and J are TRBV30 and TRBJ1-4; D call uncertain. The CDR3 length is 15 residues. V gave up 3 bases and J gave up 3 bases, with 14 bases separating them. Germline CDR1 reads GTSNPN; CDR2 reads SVGIG (reference sequence). The CDR3 reads CAWRRRVTANEKLFF. CDR3 nucleotide sequence: TGTGCCTGGAGGCGTCGGGTGACGGCTAATGAAAAACTGTTTTTT.

The chain combines TRBV7-9 with TRBJ2-2; D is possibly TRBD1 (6 bases). The CDR3 extends over 13 amino acids. From germline, CDR1 is SEHNR and CDR2 FQNEAQ (reference sequence). Trimming pared 5 bases from V and 5 bases from J, leaving 9 bases between. The CDR3 spells CASSPGVTGELFF. Here the CDR3 DNA reads TGTGCCAGCAGCCCAGGGGTGACCGGGGAGCTGTTTTTT.

The sample holds one count of this clone. This sequence joins TRBV13 and TRBJ2-5, with 9 bases fitting TRBD1. V lost 5 bases, J lost 2 bases, and 3 bases stayed unmatched. Germline V gene sequence: CDR1 PRHDT, CDR2 FYEKMQ (reference sequence). This CDR3 is 14 amino acids long. Here the CDR3 DNA reads TGTGCCAGCAGCCGGGGACAGGGACAAGAGACCCAGTACTTC. Its protein product is CASSRGQGQETQYF.

V usage is TRBV5-6 and J usage is TRBJ2-1; 9 nucleotides line up with TRBD1. V was pared by 4 bases and J by 4 bases, with 12 bases of the junction left unmatched. There are 17 residues in the CDR3. Germline V CDR1 and CDR2: SGHDT, YYEEEE. CDR3: CASSPEWTGDFYNEQFF. The CDR3, as DNA: TGTGCCAGCAGCCCAGAATGGACAGGGGATTTTTACAATGAGCAGTTCTTC.

The chain joins TRBV27 to TRBJ2-1; 10 nucleotides line up with TRBD2. V gave up 3 bases and J gave up 7 bases; unmatched junction bases: 3. Germline CDR1 reads MNHEY; CDR2 reads SMNVEV (reference sequence). The CDR3 covers 14 residues. CDR3 nucleotide sequence: TGTGCCAGCAGTTTGCTAGCGGGAGTAAATGAGCAGTTCTTC. It encodes CASSLLAGVNEQFF.

This sequence joins TRBV15 and TRBJ2-2; 7 positions match TRBD2. V was clipped by 11 bases and J by 3 bases; unmatched bases: 3. Germline V gene sequence: CDR1 LNHNV, CDR2 YYDKDF (reference sequence). This CDR3 spans 12 amino acids. CDR3 sequence reads: CASRGDTGELFF. CDR3 nucleotide sequence: TGTGCCTCCCGGGGGGACACCGGGGAGCTGTTTTTT.